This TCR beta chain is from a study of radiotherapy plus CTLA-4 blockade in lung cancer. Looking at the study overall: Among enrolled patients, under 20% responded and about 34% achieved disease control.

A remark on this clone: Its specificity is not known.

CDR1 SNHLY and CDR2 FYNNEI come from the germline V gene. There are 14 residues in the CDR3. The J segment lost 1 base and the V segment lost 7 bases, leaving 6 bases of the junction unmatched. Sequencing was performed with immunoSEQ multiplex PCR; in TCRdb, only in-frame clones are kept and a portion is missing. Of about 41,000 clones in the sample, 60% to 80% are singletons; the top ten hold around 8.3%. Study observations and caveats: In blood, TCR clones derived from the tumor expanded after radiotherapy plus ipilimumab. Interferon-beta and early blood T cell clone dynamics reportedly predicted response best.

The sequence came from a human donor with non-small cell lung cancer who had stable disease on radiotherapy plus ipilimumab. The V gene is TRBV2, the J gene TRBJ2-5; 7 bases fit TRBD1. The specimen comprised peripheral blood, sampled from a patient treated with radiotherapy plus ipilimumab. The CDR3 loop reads CASKPGTVQETQYF. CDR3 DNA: TGTGCCAGCAAGCCCGGGACAGTCCAAGAGACCCAGTACTTC.